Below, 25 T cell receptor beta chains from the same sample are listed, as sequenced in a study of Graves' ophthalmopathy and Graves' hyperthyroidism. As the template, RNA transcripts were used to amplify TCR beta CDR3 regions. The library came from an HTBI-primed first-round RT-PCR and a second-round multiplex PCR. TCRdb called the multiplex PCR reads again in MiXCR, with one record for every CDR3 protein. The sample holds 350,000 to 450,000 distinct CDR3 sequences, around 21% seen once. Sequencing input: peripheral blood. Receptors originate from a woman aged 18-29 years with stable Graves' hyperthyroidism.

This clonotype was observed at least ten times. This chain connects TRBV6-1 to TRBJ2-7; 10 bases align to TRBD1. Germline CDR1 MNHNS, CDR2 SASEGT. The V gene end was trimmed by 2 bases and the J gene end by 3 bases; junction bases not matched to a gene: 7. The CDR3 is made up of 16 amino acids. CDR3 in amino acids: CASSERFGDRGYEQYF. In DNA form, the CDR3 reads TGTGCCAGCAGTGAACGTTTTGGGGACAGGGGCTACGAGCAGTACTTC.

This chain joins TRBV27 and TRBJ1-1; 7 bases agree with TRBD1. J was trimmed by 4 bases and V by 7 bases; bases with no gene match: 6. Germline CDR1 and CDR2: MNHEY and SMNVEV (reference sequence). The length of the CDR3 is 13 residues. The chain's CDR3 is CASNPNRGTEAFF. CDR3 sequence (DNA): TGTGCCAGCAATCCGAACAGGGGCACTGAAGCTTTCTTT.

This chain's CDR3 is CASSKQGINQPQHF. CDR3 DNA sequence: TGTGCCAGCAGCAAACAGGGAATCAATCAGCCCCAGCATTTT. This sequence joins TRBV6-1 and TRBJ1-5; perhaps TRBD1 as D (6 bases). The germline V and J ends were trimmed by 6 bases and 3 bases, with 12 bases remaining between them. The V gene's germline CDR1 is MNHNS and CDR2 SASEGT. This CDR3 contains 14 residues.

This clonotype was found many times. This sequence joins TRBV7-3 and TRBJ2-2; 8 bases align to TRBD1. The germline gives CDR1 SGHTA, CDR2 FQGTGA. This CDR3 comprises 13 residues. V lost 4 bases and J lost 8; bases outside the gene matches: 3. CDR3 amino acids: CASSSRTGGELFF. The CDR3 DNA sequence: TGTGCCAGCAGCTCCCGGACAGGGGGGGAGCTGTTTTTT.

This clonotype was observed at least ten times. CDR3 region: CASSGRSGQRTFYEQYF. Here the CDR3 DNA reads TGTGCCAGCAGTGGCAGATCAGGACAGCGAACGTTCTACGAGCAGTACTTC. The V and J genes are TRBV25-1 and TRBJ2-7; a weak D match, TRBD1 (6 bases). CDR1 MGHDK and CDR2 SYGVNS come from the germline V gene. This CDR3 is built from 17 residues. Trimming pared 4 bases from V and 3 bases from J, leaving 22 bases between.

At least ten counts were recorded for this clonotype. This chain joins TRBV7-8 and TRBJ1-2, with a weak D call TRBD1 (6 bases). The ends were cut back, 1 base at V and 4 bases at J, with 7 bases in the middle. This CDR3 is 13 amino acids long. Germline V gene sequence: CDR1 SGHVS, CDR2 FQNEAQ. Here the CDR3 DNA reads TGTGCCAGCAGCTTAGGGACAGTCTATGGCTACACCTTC. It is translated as CASSLGTVYGYTF.

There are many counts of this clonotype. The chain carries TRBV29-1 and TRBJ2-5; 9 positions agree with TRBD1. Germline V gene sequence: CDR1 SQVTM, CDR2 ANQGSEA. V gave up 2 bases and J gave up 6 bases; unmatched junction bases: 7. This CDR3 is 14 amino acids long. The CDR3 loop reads CSVEKGTGTKTQYF. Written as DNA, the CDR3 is TGCAGCGTTGAAAAGGGGACAGGGACAAAGACCCAGTACTTC.

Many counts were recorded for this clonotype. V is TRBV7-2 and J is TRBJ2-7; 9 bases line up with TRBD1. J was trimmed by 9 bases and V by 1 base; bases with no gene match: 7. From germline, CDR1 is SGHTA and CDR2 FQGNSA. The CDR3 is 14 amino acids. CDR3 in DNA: TGTGCCAGCAGCTTAGGACCCTTGACAGGGGGGCAGTACTTC. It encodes CASSLGPLTGGQYF.

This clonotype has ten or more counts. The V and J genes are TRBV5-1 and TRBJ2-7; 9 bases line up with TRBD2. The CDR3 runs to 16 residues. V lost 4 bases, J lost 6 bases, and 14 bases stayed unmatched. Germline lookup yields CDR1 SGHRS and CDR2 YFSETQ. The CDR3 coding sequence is TGCGCCAGCAGCCCCGGTTTTGGCGGGAGGGCCCCCGAGCAGTACTTC. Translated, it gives CASSPGFGGRAPEQYF.

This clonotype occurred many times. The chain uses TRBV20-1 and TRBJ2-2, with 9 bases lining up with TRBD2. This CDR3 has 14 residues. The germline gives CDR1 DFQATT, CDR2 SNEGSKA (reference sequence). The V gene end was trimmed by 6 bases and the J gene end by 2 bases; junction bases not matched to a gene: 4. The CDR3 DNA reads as TGCAGTGCCCAGCGGGAGGTCAACACCGGGGAGCTGTTTTTT. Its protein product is CSAQREVNTGELFF.

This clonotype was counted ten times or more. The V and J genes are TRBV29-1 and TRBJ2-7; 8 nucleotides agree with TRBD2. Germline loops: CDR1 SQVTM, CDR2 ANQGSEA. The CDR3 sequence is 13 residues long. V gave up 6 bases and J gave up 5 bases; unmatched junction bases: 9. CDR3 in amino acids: CSVDERESDEQYF. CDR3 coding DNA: TGCAGCGTCGACGAGCGGGAGAGCGACGAGCAGTACTTC.

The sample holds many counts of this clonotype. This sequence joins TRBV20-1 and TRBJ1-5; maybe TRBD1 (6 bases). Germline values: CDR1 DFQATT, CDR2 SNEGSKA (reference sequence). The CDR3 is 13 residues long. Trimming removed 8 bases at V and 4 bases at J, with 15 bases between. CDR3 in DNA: TGCAGTATCGAGGGGAGGGGGAATCAGCCCCAGCATTTT. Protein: CSIEGRGNQPQHF.

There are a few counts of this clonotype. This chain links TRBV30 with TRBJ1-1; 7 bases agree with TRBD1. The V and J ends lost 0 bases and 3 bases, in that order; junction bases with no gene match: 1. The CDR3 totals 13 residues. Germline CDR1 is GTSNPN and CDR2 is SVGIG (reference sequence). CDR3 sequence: CAWSVTGDTEAFF. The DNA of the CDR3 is TGTGCCTGGAGTGTAACAGGGGACACTGAAGCTTTCTTT.

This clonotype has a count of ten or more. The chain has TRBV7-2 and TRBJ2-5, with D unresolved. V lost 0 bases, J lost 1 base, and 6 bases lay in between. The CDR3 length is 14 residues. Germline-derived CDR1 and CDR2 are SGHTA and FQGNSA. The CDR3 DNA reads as TGTGCCAGCAGCTTAGCGGTAATCCAAGAGACCCAGTACTTC. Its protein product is CASSLAVIQETQYF.

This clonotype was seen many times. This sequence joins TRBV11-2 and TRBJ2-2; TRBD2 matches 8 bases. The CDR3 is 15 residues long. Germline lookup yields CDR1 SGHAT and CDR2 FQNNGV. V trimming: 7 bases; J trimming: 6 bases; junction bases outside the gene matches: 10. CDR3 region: CASTGGGALSGELFF. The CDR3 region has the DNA TGTGCCAGCACCGGGGGGGGAGCTCTTTCCGGGGAGCTGTTTTTT.

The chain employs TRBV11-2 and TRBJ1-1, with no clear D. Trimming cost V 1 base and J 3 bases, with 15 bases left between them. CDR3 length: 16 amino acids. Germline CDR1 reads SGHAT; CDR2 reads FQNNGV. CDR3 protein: CASSLGRRESDTEAFF. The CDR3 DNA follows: TGTGCCAGCAGCTTAGGACGCCGGGAGTCGGACACTGAAGCTTTCTTT.

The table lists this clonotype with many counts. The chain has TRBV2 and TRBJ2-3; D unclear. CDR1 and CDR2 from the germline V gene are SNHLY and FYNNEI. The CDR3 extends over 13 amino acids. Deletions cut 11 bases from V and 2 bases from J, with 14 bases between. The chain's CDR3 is CAGRSQATDTQYF. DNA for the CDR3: TGTGCCGGAAGAAGTCAAGCCACAGATACGCAGTATTTT.

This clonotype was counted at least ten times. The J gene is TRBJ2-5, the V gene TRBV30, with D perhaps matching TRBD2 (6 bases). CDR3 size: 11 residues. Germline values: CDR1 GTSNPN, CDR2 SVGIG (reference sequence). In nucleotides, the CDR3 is TGTGCTGGAGGGACGAGGGAGACCCAGTACTTC. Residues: CAGGTRETQYF.

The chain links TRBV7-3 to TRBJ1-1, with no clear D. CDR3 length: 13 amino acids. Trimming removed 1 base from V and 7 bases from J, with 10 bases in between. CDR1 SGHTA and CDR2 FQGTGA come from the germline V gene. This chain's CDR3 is CASSLSGQYEAFF. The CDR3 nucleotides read TGTGCCAGCAGCTTAAGTGGTCAGTATGAAGCTTTCTTT.

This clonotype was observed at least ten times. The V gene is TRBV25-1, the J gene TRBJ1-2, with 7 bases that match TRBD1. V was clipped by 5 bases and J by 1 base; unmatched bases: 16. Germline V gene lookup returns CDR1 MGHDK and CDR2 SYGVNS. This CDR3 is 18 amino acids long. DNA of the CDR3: TGTGCCAGCAGTCGGAGCTGGCAGGGGGTGAGGGGTAACTATGGCTACACCTTC. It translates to CASSRSWQGVRGNYGYTF.

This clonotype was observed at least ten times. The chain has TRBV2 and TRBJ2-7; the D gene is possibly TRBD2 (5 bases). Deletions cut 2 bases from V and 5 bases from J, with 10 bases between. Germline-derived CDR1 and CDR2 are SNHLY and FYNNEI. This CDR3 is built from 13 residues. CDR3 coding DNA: TGTGCCAGCAGTGAAATAGCGAACCACGAGCAGTACTTC. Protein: CASSEIANHEQYF.

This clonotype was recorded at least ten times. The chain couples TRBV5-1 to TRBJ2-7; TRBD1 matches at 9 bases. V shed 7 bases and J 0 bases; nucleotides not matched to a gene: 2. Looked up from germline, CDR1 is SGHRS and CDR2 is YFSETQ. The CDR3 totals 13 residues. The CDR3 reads CASGQGSSYEQYF. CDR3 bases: TGCGCCAGCGGACAGGGGAGCTCCTACGAGCAGTACTTC.

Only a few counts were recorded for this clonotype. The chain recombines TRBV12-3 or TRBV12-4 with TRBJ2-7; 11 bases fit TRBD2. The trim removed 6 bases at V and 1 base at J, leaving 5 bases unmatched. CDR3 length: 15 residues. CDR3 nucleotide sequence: TGTGCCAGCAGGGAAGGGACTAGCGGATCCTACGAGCAGTACTTC. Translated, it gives CASREGTSGSYEQYF.

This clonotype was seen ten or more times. In nucleotides, the CDR3 is TGTGCCAGCAGCTTCAGGACAGGGGAAGAGACCCAGTACTTC. Its translation: CASSFRTGEETQYF. The chain combines TRBV7-2 with TRBJ2-5; 9 bases are shared with TRBD1. Unmatched junction bases numbered 2, after V lost 3 bases and J lost 3 bases. Germline V lookup: CDR1 SGHTA, CDR2 FQGNSA. This CDR3 is built from 14 residues.

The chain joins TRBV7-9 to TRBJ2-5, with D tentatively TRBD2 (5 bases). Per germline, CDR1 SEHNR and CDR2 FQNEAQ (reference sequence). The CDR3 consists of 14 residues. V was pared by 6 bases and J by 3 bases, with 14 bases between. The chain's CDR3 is CASSESPGKETQYF. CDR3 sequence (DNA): TGTGCCAGCAGTGAATCACCGGGGAAAGAGACCCAGTACTTC.